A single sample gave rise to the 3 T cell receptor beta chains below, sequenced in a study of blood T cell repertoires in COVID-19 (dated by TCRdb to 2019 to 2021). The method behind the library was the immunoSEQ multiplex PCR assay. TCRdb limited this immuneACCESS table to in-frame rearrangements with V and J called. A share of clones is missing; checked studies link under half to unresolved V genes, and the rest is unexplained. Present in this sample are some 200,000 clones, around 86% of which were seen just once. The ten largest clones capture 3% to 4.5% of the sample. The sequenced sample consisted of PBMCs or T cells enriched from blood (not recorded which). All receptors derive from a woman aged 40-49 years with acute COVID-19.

The chain's CDR3 is CASGPRYPGQGSSEAFF. The CDR3 DNA sequence: TGTGCCAGCGGACCACGTTATCCGGGACAGGGGAGTAGTGAAGCTTTCTTT. V and J are TRBV7-2 and TRBJ1-1; 10 nucleotides line up with TRBD1. The CDR3 has 17 residues. Per the germline V gene, CDR1 is SGHTA and CDR2 is FQGNSA. V shed 8 bases and J 7 bases; nucleotides not matched to a gene: 19.

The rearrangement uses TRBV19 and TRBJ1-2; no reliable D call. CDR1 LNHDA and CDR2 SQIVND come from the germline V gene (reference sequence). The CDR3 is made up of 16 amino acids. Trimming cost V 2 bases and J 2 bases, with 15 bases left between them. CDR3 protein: CASSIPVTRRNYGYTF. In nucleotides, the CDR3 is TGTGCCAGTAGTATACCGGTGACAAGAAGGAACTATGGCTACACCTTC.

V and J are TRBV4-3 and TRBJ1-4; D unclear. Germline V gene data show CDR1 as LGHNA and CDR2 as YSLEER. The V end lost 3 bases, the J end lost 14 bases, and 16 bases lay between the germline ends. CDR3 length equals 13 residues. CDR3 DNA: TGCGCCAGCAGCCAGGGCCTTGGAATTAGGCTGTTTTTT. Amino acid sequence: CASSQGLGIRLFF.